Below, one TCR beta chain is given with its context. This record comes from a study of cytomegalovirus exposure and HLA in healthy donors. PCR used 60 Vbeta primers and 13 Jbeta primers. Libraries were prepared by immunoSEQ multiplex PCR; TCRdb keeps only in-frame clonotypes and omits some of them. The data show some 140,000 clones, over 65% seen once. CDR3 length: 14 amino acids. Trimming removed 4 bases from V and 4 bases from J; junction bases left unmatched: 4. CDR1 and CDR2 from the germline V gene are MGHRA and YSYEKL. The source of this sequence is a man in his forties in good health and CMV-seronegative. The specimen sequenced was PBMCs. The rearrangement uses TRBV4-1 and TRBJ2-7; 10 nucleotides align to TRBD1. CDR3 in amino acids: CASSLRQGAYEQYF. CDR3 bases: TGCGCCAGCAGCCTTCGACAGGGGGCATACGAGCAGTACTTC.